This TCR beta chain was captured by sequencing in a study of T-cell reconstitution after alpha-beta-depleted transplantation in children. Points from the study as a whole: At around two months after transplant, the alpha-beta T cells were reportedly derived from several hundred expanded clones that came from non-depleted graft cells. From surviving recipient T cells and thymic progenitors came the high day-60 TCRbeta diversity observed in some patients. One year after transplant, T-cell counts and diversity came mostly from newly produced T cells.

In its sample, this clonotype was seen a few times. What it recognizes is unknown. A library of TCRbeta sequences, prepared with unique molecular identifiers, was generated. One entry per CDR3 protein, called by TCRdb with MiXCR from the PCR reads. Here the sample spans roughly 310,000 distinct CDR3 sequences, 20% to 30% being singletons. Germline V gives CDR1 SSHAT, CDR2 FNYEAQ (reference sequence). The CDR3 runs 14 residues. V dropped 1 base and J dropped 2 bases, with 9 bases sitting between them. This specimen consisted of PBMCs, mostly from graft donor cells, obtained 180 days after TCRalphabeta/CD19-depleted stem cell transplant. J is TRBJ2-7 and V is TRBV7-7; no definite D call. The sequence derives from a male patient under 18 who had a stem cell transplant for acute lymphoblastic leukemia, so the T cells may come from the graft donor. The DNA of the CDR3 is TGTGCCAGCAGCTTAGGAGCAGGCGCCTACGAGCAGTACTTC. The encoded protein is CASSLGAGAYEQYF.